Here is one TCR beta chain with its context. Authors' methods: Estimation of nucleated cell counts relied on the amplification of reference gene primers. Sequenced by immunoSEQ multiplex PCR; TCRdb stores in-frame clones only, minus some. Clone size and the V and J calls come from that table; the DNA yielded D and trimming. The sample has about 80,000 clones, 76% seen once. Trimming removed 6 bases from V and 4 bases from J, with 16 bases in between. The V gene's germline CDR1 is KGHSH and CDR2 LQKENI. The CDR3 contains 16 residues. The record originates from a study of blood T cell repertoires in COVID-19. The wider study: Sites in the United States, Italy and Spain provided acute and convalescent COVID-19 samples. Sample material is recorded as cDNA or gDNA derived from T cells, B-cell-depleted T cells, or PBMCs.

V is TRBV18 and J is TRBJ1-6; D might be TRBD1 (6 bases). This TCR was recovered from a man aged 70-80 years with active or convalescent COVID-19. The sample taken for sequencing was peripheral blood. Here the CDR3 DNA reads TGTGCCAGCTCGTTCACCACAGGGAGTTATAATTCACCCCTCCACTTT. Its protein is CASSFTTGSYNSPLHF.